This paragraph covers one T cell receptor beta chain sequence. Its matching antigen is unknown. Regarding time point: pre-treatment sample, taken before nivolumab and TIL therapy. The data were obtained in a study of TIL therapy for anti-PD-1-resistant metastatic lung cancer. In the study overall: Median tumor mutation burden was about 1.5 mutations per megabase. Study-wide results and caveats: The cohort had more treatment-naive, never-smoker and oncogene-addicted patients than typical. The baseline peripheral repertoire was partially replaced by infused TIL clonotypes that later decayed.

Sequencing used immunoSEQ v3. Repertoires were generated with immunoSEQ multiplex PCR, while TCRdb's copy carries only in-frame clones and drops some. The sample yields about 32,000 clones, around three quarters seen once. Germline lookup yields CDR1 SGHKS and CDR2 YYEKEE (reference sequence). V lost 2 bases and J 2 bases, leaving 10 bases between the germline ends. This CDR3 has 14 amino acids. Sequences were derived from blood, sampled at baseline. This TCR came from a woman between 30 and 80 years old with non-small cell lung cancer. The chain couples TRBV5-5 to TRBJ2-5; D might be TRBD2 (6 bases). In nucleotides, the CDR3 is TGTGCCAGCAGCTTCCCAGGGACTCAAGAGACCCAGTACTTC. Its translation is CASSFPGTQETQYF. Full variable domain (missing parts from reference TRBV5-5 and TRBJ2-5): DAGVTQSPTHLIKTRGQQVTLRCSPISGHKSVSWYQQVLGQGPQFIFQYYEKEERGRGNFPDRFSARQFPNYSSELNVNALLLGDSALYLCASSFPGTQETQYFGPGTRLLVL.